These T cell receptor beta chains were read from a single sample in a study of shared T cell receptors in the human thymus. TCRdb's table, derived via immunoSEQ multiplex PCR, lists solely in-frame clones and lacks some. The sample carries hundreds of thousands of clones, about 90% recorded once. Another study also made use of these data, one on human thymus T cells.

Source material: thymocytes. The receptors shown here come from a boy younger than two with a congenital heart defect. Both conserved end residues are part of each CDR3. The order of the fields is D gene, J gene, clone size, V gene, CDR3 protein, CDR3 DNA. The D gene is left open where the match is weak. Part of the rows lack a size; the others show once, few, many or a class for expanded clones.

>-|TRBJ1-3|once|TRBV11-2
CASSDTRHLGGNTIYF
TGTGCCAGCAGCGACACTAGGCATCTCGGTGGAAACACCATATATTTT
>TRBD1|TRBJ2-7|-|TRBV5-1
CARTAGGEPLCVSEQYF
TGCGCCAGGACGGCAGGGGGAGAACCCCTCTGTGTATCCGAGCAGTACTTC
>-|TRBJ1-1|-|TRBV5-6
CASSLGGHQDAFF
TGTGCCAGCAGCTTGGGGGGGCACCAGGATGCTTTCTTT
>TRBD1|TRBJ1-5|-|TRBV28
CASRGQGIGNQPQHF
TGTGCCAGCAGGGGACAGGGGATCGGCAATCAGCCCCAGCATTTT
>TRBD1|TRBJ2-6|-|TRBV2
CASRDRGTGANVLTF
TGTGCCAGCAGAGACAGGGGGACCGGGGCCAACGTCCTGACTTTC
>TRBD1|TRBJ1-6|-|TRBV5-6
CASSLLGQGESPLHF
TGTGCCAGCAGCCTCTTGGGACAGGGGGAATCACCCCTCCACTTT
>-|TRBJ2-7|-|TRBV9
CASSVDSGYEQYF
TGTGCCAGCAGCGTAGACAGCGGGTACGAGCAGTACTTC
>-|TRBJ1-4|-|TRBV28
CASSGSGIHNEKLFF
TGTGCCAGCAGTGGGAGCGGGATCCATAATGAAAAACTGTTTTTT
>TRBD1|TRBJ1-1|few|TRBV5-4
CASSLDRGGVNTEAFF
TGTGCCAGCAGCTTGGACAGGGGCGGTGTGAACACTGAAGCTTTCTTT
>-|TRBJ1-1|-|TRBV19
CASTRGGPDGDTEAFF
TGTGCCAGTACCCGGGGAGGCCCAGATGGTGACACTGAAGCTTTCTTT
>-|TRBJ1-2|-|TRBV19
CASSILPYYGYTF
TGTGCCAGTAGTATCCTCCCCTACTATGGCTACACCTTC
>TRBD1|TRBJ2-7|-|TRBV5-8
CASSLKTGPYEQYF
TGTGCCAGCAGCTTGAAGACAGGGCCCTACGAGCAGTACTTC
>TRBD1|TRBJ2-1|-|TRBV7-9
CAIQTGGNEQFF
TGTGCCATCCAGACAGGGGGAAATGAGCAGTTCTTC
>-|TRBJ2-3|-|TRBV14
CASSPKDKGDPSTDTQYF
TGTGCCAGCAGCCCGAAGGACAAGGGGGACCCTAGCACAGATACGCAGTATTTT
>-|TRBJ2-5|-|TRBV18
CASSIGQKETQYF
TGTGCCAGCTCAATAGGACAGAAAGAGACCCAGTACTTC
>-|TRBJ2-7|once|TRBV6-1
CASSESGSYEQYF
TGTGCCAGCAGTGAATCGGGCTCCTACGAGCAGTACTTC
>TRBD1|TRBJ1-2|-|TRBV10-1
CARGGTDYGYTF
TGCGCCAGAGGGGGGACAGACTATGGCTACACCTTC
>-|TRBJ2-7|-|TRBV7-9
CASSLAGDTYEQYF
TGTGCCAGCAGCTTAGCGGGAGATACCTACGAGCAGTACTTC
>-|TRBJ1-1|-|TRBV30
CAWRLQGNTEAFF
TGTGCCTGGAGACTACAGGGGAACACTGAAGCTTTCTTT
>-|TRBJ1-1|once|TRBV4-3
CASSQGPFVEAFF
TGCGCCAGCAGCCAAGGGCCGTTTGTAGAAGCTTTCTTT
>-|TRBJ2-3|-|TRBV6-5
CASIGGTDTQYF
TGTGCCAGCATCGGGGGCACAGATACGCAGTATTTT
>-|TRBJ1-1|-|TRBV14
CASSQVGGRPNTEAFF
TGTGCCAGCAGCCAAGTCGGAGGCAGACCGAACACTGAAGCTTTCTTT
>-|TRBJ2-7|-|TRBV29-1
CSVAGGERNEQYF
TGCAGCGTTGCTGGCGGGGAAAGGAACGAGCAGTACTTC
>-|TRBJ1-6|-|TRBV11-2
CASSLRQAAFNSPLHF
TGTGCCAGCAGCTTACGACAGGCCGCCTTTAATTCACCCCTCCACTTT
>TRBD2|TRBJ2-5|once|TRBV19
CASGSGEREGTQYF
TGTGCCAGTGGCTCAGGGGAGCGGGAGGGGACCCAGTACTTC
>-|TRBJ1-6|-|TRBV7-2
CASSTQGPKVSHSPLHF
TGTGCCAGCAGCACGCAGGGTCCCAAGGTCTCTCATTCACCCCTCCACTTT